A single sample gave rise to the 9 T cell receptor beta chains below, sequenced in a study of T cell responses to AZD1222 COVID-19 vaccine. Only in-frame clones appear in the TCRdb table, and some are missing; sequencing was by immunoSEQ multiplex PCR. The data show about 92,000 clones, approximately 90% seen once. The specimen comprised peripheral blood, sampled on day 0 of AZD1222 vaccination. The receptors here all came from an adult in good health.

The sample holds a few counts of this clone. The CDR3 protein is CASSEAGVETQYF. For the CDR3, the DNA is TGTGCCAGCAGTGAAGCGGGGGTAGAGACCCAGTACTTC. The gene calls are TRBV6-1 and TRBJ2-5; D may correspond to TRBD1 or TRBD2 (5 bases each). The V and J ends lost 0 bases and 4 bases respectively, with 6 bases between them. CDR3 length equals 13 residues. Germline CDR1 and CDR2: MNHNS and SASEGT.

This sequence joins TRBV5-1 and TRBJ2-7, with D perhaps given as TRBD1 or TRBD2 (5 bases each). Germline CDR1 reads SGHRS; CDR2 reads YFSETQ. The CDR3 is made up of 15 amino acids. The germline V and J ends were trimmed by 2 bases and 0 bases, with 12 bases remaining between them. CDR3 DNA: TGCGCCAGCAGCTTCACGGGGCTCGGCTCCTACGAGCAGTACTTC. Translated: CASSFTGLGSYEQYF.

The V gene is TRBV7-2, the J gene TRBJ2-7, with 9 bases identical to TRBD2. The V and J ends lost 0 bases and 6 bases, in that order; junction bases with no gene match: 0. Germline V CDR1 and CDR2: SGHTA, FQGNSA. The CDR3 is 13 residues long. In nucleotides, the CDR3 is TGTGCCAGCAGCTTAGCGACTAGCGGCGAGCAGTACTTC. Translation: CASSLATSGEQYF.

The genes are TRBV4-1 and TRBJ2-2; D ambiguous. The length of the CDR3 is 17 residues. V gave up 4 bases and J gave up 2 bases, with 17 bases separating them. The germline V gene encodes CDR1 MGHRA and CDR2 YSYEKL. CDR3 coding DNA: TGCGCCAGCAGCCCTACCCAGGCGGCTGGAAACACCGGGGAGCTGTTTTTT. Translated, it gives CASSPTQAAGNTGELFF.

This sequence joins TRBV21-1 and TRBJ1-5; whether TRBD1, the table's D call, matches the DNA was not checked. TRBV21-1 is described as a pseudogene. CDR3 length equals 15 residues. The CDR3 region has the DNA TGTGCCAGCAGCATGGCGCAGGGGCCCTTTCAGCCCCAGCATTTT. Amino acids: CASSMAQGPFQPQHF.

The chain couples TRBV5-6 to TRBJ2-5, with a weak D call TRBD2 (5 bases). V was clipped by 1 base and J by 5 bases, with 9 bases between them. Germline V CDR1 and CDR2: SGHDT, YYEEEE. The CDR3 loop spans 13 amino acids. The CDR3 loop is CASSLMRVETQYF. The CDR3 DNA follows: TGTGCCAGCAGCTTGATGAGGGTTGAGACCCAGTACTTC.

This sequence joins TRBV3-1 (or the pseudogene TRBV3-2) and TRBJ1-2; no definite D call. Trimming took off 4 bases at V and 10 bases at J, with 22 bases between the two ends. This CDR3 has 15 amino acids. Germline V gives CDR1 LGHDT, CDR2 YNNKEL (reference sequence). The CDR3 reads CASSLGWASQSVYTF. In DNA, the CDR3 is TGTGCCAGCAGCCTCGGATGGGCCAGTCAGTCGGTCTACACCTTC.

The V call is TRBV10-3, the J call TRBJ1-1, with TRBD1 matching over 7 bases. Trimming removed 8 bases from V and 6 bases from J; junction bases left unmatched: 12. The length of the CDR3 is 14 residues. Germline-derived CDR1 and CDR2 are ENHRY and SYGVKD. CDR3 protein: CAIESAQQGSEAFF. Written as DNA, the CDR3 is TGTGCCATCGAGAGCGCCCAACAGGGGTCTGAAGCTTTCTTT.

This clone was counted once. The V and J genes are TRBV9 and TRBJ1-4, with 7 bases that match TRBD1. This CDR3 is 17 amino acids long. Looked up from germline, CDR1 is SGDLS and CDR2 is YYNGEE. Trimming at V came to 3 bases and at J to 0 bases, leaving 8 bases not matched to a gene. CDR3 region: CASSASTGSATNEKLFF. The DNA for the CDR3 is TGTGCCAGCAGCGCTTCGACAGGGTCGGCAACTAATGAAAAACTGTTTTTT.